Sequencing of this T cell receptor beta chain was carried out in a study of shared clonotypes between healthy human individuals. Regarding the study as a whole: Non-shared clonotypes had lower generation probabilities than clonotypes shared by all four sorted-subset donors.

This clone appeared a single time. Antigen: not known. Other DNA sequences in the sample encode the same CDR3. The CDR3 spans 15 residues. Looked up from germline, CDR1 is SGHRS and CDR2 is YFSETQ. With V trimmed by 2 bases and J by 4 bases, 4 bases remained unmatched. Only CD45RO-negative cells positively selected for CCR7 counted as naive CD8 cells, so terminally differentiated effector memory CD45RA+ cells were excluded. The study drew its donors from healthy HIV-negative adults without recent acute infections or vaccinations. Profiled with immunoSEQ multiplex PCR; TCRdb holds only in-frame clones, not every one. The repertoire holds about 580,000 clones, roughly 98% seen once, with 0.25% to 0.35% in the top ten.

The chain links TRBV5-1 to TRBJ2-1; TRBD2 agrees at 9 bases. Sequencing used naive CD8+ T cells sorted from blood. This TCR was recovered from a young man in good health. CDR3 DNA: TGCGCCAGCAGCTTTACTAGCGGGTCATACAATGAGCAGTTCTTC. Protein: CASSFTSGSYNEQFF.